The 14 T cell receptor beta chains in this list originate from one sample, sequenced in a study of blood T cell repertoires in COVID-19. Only in-frame clones appear in the TCRdb table, and some are missing; sequencing was by immunoSEQ multiplex PCR. The data show more than 95,000 clones, with roughly 90% seen just once and 7.9% held by the top ten. Sample: peripheral blood. Receptors were obtained from a man aged 70 or older who had recovered from COVID-19.

The rearrangement links TRBV19 to TRBJ2-7; weak D call: TRBD1 (6 bases). This CDR3 contains 15 residues. V dropped 4 bases and J dropped 0 bases, with 13 bases sitting between them. Germline V lookup: CDR1 LNHDA, CDR2 SQIVND (reference sequence). The CDR3 loop is CASSKTGTHSYEQYF. The DNA for the CDR3 is TGTGCCAGTAGTAAGACCGGGACACACTCCTACGAGCAGTACTTC.

The gene calls are TRBV4-2 and TRBJ1-4; 7 bases match TRBD1. Germline V CDR1 and CDR2: LGHNA, YNFKEQ. V was pared by 4 bases and J by 11 bases, with 16 bases of the junction left unmatched. This CDR3 is 16 amino acids long. For the CDR3, the DNA is TGTGCCAGCAGCCTTATGACCGGGACAGCAAGGGAGAAACTGTTTTTT. Translated: CASSLMTGTAREKLFF.

The gene calls are TRBV7-2 and TRBJ2-3, with D perhaps matching TRBD2 (6 bases). V gave up 5 bases and J gave up 4 bases, with 13 bases separating them. The length of the CDR3 is 14 residues. CDR1 is SGHTA and CDR2 is FQGNSA in the germline V gene. For the CDR3, the DNA is TGTGCCAGCAGCCCGGGGGTGGCCGCAGATACGCAGTATTTT. This encodes CASSPGVAADTQYF. Using reference TRBV7-2 and TRBJ2-3 for the parts outside the CDR3, the full variable domain is GAGVSQSPSNKVTEKGKDVELRCDPISGHTALYWYRQSLGQGLEFLIYFQGNSAPDKSGLPSDRFSAERTGGSVSTLTIQRTQQEDSAVYLCASSPGVAADTQYFGPGTRLTVL.

V gene TRBV7-2 combines with J gene TRBJ2-5; D not certain. CDR1 and CDR2 from the germline V gene are SGHTA and FQGNSA. V lost 4 bases and J lost 4, with 10 bases in between. The CDR3 extends over 13 amino acids. The CDR3 reads CASSSYRGETQYF. The CDR3 nucleotides read TGTGCCAGCAGCTCATATAGAGGAGAGACCCAGTACTTC.

J is TRBJ2-7 and V is TRBV4-3, with 7 bases matching TRBD1. This CDR3 comprises 12 residues. V lost 5 bases, J lost 7 bases, and 5 bases stayed unmatched. Germline loops: CDR1 LGHNA, CDR2 YSLEER. CDR3 in amino acids: CASSNRGAEQYF. The DNA for the CDR3 is TGCGCCAGCAGCAACAGGGGTGCGGAGCAGTACTTC.

This rearrangement joins TRBV29-1 to TRBJ1-1, with D uncertain. Trimming pared 8 bases from V and 11 bases from J, leaving 15 bases between. From germline, CDR1 is SQVTM and CDR2 ANQGSEA. This CDR3 has 10 residues. The CDR3 reads CSSSEGSAFF. The CDR3, as DNA: TGCAGCAGTTCAGAGGGTTCGGCTTTCTTT.

The chain employs TRBV12-3 or TRBV12-4 and TRBJ1-5; tentative D call: TRBD1 (6 bases). The CDR3 runs 13 residues. The V and J ends lost 1 base and 7 bases respectively, with 8 bases between them. CDR3 in amino acids: CASSLDRDQPQHF. The CDR3 DNA follows: TGTGCCAGCAGTTTAGACAGGGACCAGCCCCAGCATTTT.

J is TRBJ2-3 and V is TRBV10-3; D remains ambiguous. V dropped 10 bases and J dropped 8 bases, with 16 bases sitting between them. CDR1 is ENHRY, CDR2 SYGVKD, per germline. CDR3 length: 12 residues. The CDR3 DNA reads as TGTGCCACCGGCACAGTAGGTGTTACGCAGTATTTT. Its translation: CATGTVGVTQYF.

This rearrangement joins TRBV5-5 to TRBJ2-6; D not certain. V was cut by 0 bases and J by 0 bases, with 7 bases left in between. Germline V CDR1 and CDR2: SGHKS, YYEKEE (reference sequence). The CDR3 runs 16 residues. As DNA, the CDR3 is TGTGCCAGCAGCTTGGAAACGAGCTCTGGGGCCAACGTCCTGACTTTC. Protein sequence: CASSLETSSGANVLTF.

CDR3 bases: TGTGCTAGTGGTTTTTCCAGGACTAGTACGCAGTATTTT. Translating it yields CASGFSRTSTQYF. The gene calls are TRBV12-5 and TRBJ2-3; 7 nucleotides agree with TRBD2. From germline, CDR1 is LGHNT and CDR2 FRNRAP. J was trimmed by 8 bases and V by 3 bases; bases with no gene match: 5. This CDR3 is 13 amino acids long.

This clone was observed a single time. V usage is TRBV4-2 and J usage is TRBJ1-1, with D unclear. This CDR3 region has 15 residues. Germline CDR1 LGHNA, CDR2 YNFKEQ. V dropped 3 bases and J dropped 0 bases, with 11 bases sitting between them. CDR3 DNA sequence: TGTGCCAGCAGCCAGGGTCCGGGGATGAACACTGAAGCTTTCTTT. Protein product: CASSQGPGMNTEAFF.

J is TRBJ2-2 and V is TRBV24-1, with D maybe TRBD1 (6 bases). The length of the CDR3 is 17 residues. The V gene's germline CDR1 is KGHDR and CDR2 SFDVKD. V lost 4 bases to trimming and J lost 6 bases, with 20 bases between them. The CDR3: CATSDYGRTEHPGELFF. The CDR3 region has the DNA TGTGCCACCAGTGACTACGGCCGGACAGAGCACCCCGGGGAGCTGTTTTTT.

The gene calls are TRBV7-3 and TRBJ2-2; weak D call: TRBD2 (5 bases). The length of the CDR3 is 15 residues. Trimming took off 5 bases at V and 2 bases at J, with 12 bases between the two ends. Germline CDR1 reads SGHTA; CDR2 reads FQGTGA. CDR3 residues: CASSLTGVNTGELFF. The CDR3 DNA is TGTGCCAGCAGCCTCACCGGGGTTAACACCGGGGAGCTGTTTTTT. The entire variable domain, with the rest obtained from reference TRBV7-3 and TRBJ2-2, is as follows: GAGVSQTPSNKVTEKGKYVELRCDPISGHTALYWYRQSLGQGPEFLIYFQGTGAADDSGLPNDRFFAVRPEGSVSTLKIQRTERGDSAVYLCASSLTGVNTGELFFGEGSRLTVL.

The rearrangement uses TRBV28 and TRBJ2-1; 15 bases align to TRBD2. The CDR3 extends over 20 amino acids. V was pared by 4 bases and J by 3 bases, with 13 bases of the junction left unmatched. The germline CDR1 and CDR2 sequences are MDHEN and SYDVKM. CDR3: CASSSTTGTSGRFVYNEQFF. The CDR3 bases are TGTGCCAGCAGTTCAACCACCGGGACTAGCGGGAGGTTTGTCTACAATGAGCAGTTCTTC.